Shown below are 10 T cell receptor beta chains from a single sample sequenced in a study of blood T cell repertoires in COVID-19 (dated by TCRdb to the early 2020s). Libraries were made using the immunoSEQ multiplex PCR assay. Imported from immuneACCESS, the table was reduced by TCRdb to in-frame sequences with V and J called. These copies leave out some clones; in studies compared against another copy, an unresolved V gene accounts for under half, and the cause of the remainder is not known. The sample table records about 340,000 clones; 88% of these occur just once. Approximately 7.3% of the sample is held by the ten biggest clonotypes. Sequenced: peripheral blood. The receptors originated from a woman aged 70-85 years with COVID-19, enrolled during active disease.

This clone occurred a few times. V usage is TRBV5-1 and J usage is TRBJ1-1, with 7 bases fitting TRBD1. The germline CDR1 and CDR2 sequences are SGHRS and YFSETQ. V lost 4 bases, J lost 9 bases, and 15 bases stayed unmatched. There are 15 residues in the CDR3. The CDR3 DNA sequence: TGCGCCAGCAGCCTGTCCGGGACAGCCTTCAGTCAAGCTTTCTTT. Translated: CASSLSGTAFSQAFF.

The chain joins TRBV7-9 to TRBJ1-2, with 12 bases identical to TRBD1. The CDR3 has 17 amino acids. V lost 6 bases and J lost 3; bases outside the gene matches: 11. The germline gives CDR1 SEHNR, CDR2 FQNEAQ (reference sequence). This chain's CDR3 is CASRSGQGALFDYGYTF. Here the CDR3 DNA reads TGTGCCAGCAGATCGGGACAGGGGGCCTTGTTTGACTATGGCTACACCTTC. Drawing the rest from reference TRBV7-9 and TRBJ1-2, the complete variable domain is DTGVSQNPRHKITKRGQNVTFRCDPISEHNRLYWYRQTLGQGPEFLTYFQNEAQLEKSRLLSDRFSAERPKGSFSTLEIQRTEQGDSAMYLCASRSGQGALFDYGYTFGSGTRLTVV.

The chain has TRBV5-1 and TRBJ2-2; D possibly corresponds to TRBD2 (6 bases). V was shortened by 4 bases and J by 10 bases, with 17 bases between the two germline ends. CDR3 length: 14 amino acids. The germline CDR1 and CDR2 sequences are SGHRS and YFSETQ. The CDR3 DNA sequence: TGCGCCAGCAGCCCTGCGACTAGTCGTCCGGAGCTGTTTTTT. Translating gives CASSPATSRPELFF.

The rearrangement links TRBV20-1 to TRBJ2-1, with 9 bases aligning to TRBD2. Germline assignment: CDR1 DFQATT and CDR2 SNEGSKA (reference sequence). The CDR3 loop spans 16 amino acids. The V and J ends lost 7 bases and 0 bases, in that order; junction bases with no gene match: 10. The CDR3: CSVSFGRGGSYNEQFF. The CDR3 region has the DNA TGCAGTGTTAGTTTTGGGCGGGGGGGCTCCTACAATGAGCAGTTCTTC.

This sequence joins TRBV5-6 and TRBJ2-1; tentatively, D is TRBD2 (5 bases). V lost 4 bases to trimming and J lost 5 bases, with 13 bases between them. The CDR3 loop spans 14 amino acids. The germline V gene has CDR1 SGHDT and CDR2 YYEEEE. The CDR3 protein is CASSRGSNHNEQFF. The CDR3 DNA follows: TGTGCCAGCAGCCGGGGTTCTAACCACAATGAGCAGTTCTTC.

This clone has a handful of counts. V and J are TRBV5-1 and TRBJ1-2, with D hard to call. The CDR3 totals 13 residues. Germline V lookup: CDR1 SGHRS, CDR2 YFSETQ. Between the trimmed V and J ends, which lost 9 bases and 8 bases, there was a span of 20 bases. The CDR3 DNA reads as TGCGCCACCGGGAGGTCGCCCGATGAGGGCTACACCTTC. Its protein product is CATGRSPDEGYTF.

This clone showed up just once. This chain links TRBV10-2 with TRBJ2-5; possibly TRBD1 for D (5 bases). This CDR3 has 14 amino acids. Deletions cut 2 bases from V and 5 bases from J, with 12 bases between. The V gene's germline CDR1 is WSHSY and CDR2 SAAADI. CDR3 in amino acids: CASSEAGLGETQYF. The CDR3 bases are TGCGCCAGCAGTGAGGCAGGGCTCGGCGAGACCCAGTACTTC.

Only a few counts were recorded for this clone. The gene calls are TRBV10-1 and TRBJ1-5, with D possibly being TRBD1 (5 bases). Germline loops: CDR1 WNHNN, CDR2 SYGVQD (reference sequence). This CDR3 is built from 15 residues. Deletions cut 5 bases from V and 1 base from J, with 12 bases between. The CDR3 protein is CASSPPGGSNQPQHF. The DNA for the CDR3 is TGCGCCAGCAGTCCCCCCGGGGGGAGCAATCAGCCCCAGCATTTT.

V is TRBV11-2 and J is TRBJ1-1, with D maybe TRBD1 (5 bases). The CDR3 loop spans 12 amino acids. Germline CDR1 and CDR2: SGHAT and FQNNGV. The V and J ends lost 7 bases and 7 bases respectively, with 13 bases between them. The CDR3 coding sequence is TGTGCCAGCATCGGTCTGGGACTTGAAGCTTTCTTT. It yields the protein CASIGLGLEAFF.

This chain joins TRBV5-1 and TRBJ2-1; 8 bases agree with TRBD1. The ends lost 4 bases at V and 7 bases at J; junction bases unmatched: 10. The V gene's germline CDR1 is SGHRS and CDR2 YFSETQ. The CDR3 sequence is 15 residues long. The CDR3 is CASSLPGGQVNEQFF. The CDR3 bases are TGCGCCAGCAGCCTTCCAGGGGGCCAGGTTAATGAGCAGTTCTTC.